Listed below are T cell receptor beta chains from one sample, sequenced in a study of blood T cell repertoires in COVID-19. Some clones are missing from TCRdb's copy, which holds only in-frame ones; the method was immunoSEQ multiplex PCR. This table has about 24,000 clones, more than 75% appearing once. The sample was peripheral blood. Receptor source: a human donor with active COVID-19. The donor label of this sample is uncertain. The CDR3 runs from the conserved cysteine through the conserved F or W. D genes are given only for firm matches. Only part of the rows carry a size: once, few, many, or a class if the clone is expanded.

v_gene	j_gene	d_gene	abundance	CDR3nt	CDR3aa
TRBV16	TRBJ1-1	-	-	TGTGCCAGCAGCCAAATGGGGGGGGGCGGCACTGAAGCTTTCTTT	CASSQMGGGGTEAFF
TRBV21-1	TRBJ2-7	-	-	TGTGCCAGCAGCAAACGGATCGAACAGGGAGTAATCTACGAGCAGTACTTC	CASSKRIEQGVIYEQYF
TRBV29-1	TRBJ2-6	TRBD2	-	TGCAGCGTTGGCCCGGGAGGGGACTCGGGGGCCAACGTCCTGACTTTC	CSVGPGGDSGANVLTF
TRBV29-1	TRBJ2-3	TRBD1	-	TGCAGCGTCGTTCGAGGGACAGGGGGGACAGATACGCAGTATTTT	CSVVRGTGGTDTQYF
TRBV6-1	TRBJ2-7	-	-	TGTGCCAGCAGTGACGGACAGACCGGCTCCTACGAGCAGTACTTC	CASSDGQTGSYEQYF
TRBV11-3	TRBJ2-4	-	-	TGTGCCAGCAGCCTAGGGGCCGTCGGCATTCAGTACTTC	CASSLGAVGIQYF
TRBV4-1	TRBJ2-1	TRBD2	-	TGCGCCAGCAGCCGCGGACTAGCGGGAGTGTCGGCCTACAATGAGCAGTTCTTC	CASSRGLAGVSAYNEQFF
TRBV28	TRBJ2-1	-	-	TGTGCCAGCAGTTTATCCGAAGGACTCCACCAGTTCTTC	CASSLSEGLHQFF
TRBV6-9	TRBJ1-5	TRBD1	-	TGTGCCAGCAGTTATCCCGGGACAGTTAGCAATCAGCCCCAGCATTTT	CASSYPGTVSNQPQHF
TRBV7-8	TRBJ2-5	-	-	TGTGCCAGCAGCGTGGGTCCAGGGTACCAAGAGACCCAGTACTTC	CASSVGPGYQETQYF
TRBV6-6	TRBJ2-1	TRBD1	-	TGTGCCAGCAGTTACACCGGACAGGGGCTGAATGAGCAGTTCTTC	CASSYTGQGLNEQFF
TRBV7-2	TRBJ2-7	-	-	TGTGCCAGCAGCTGGGCCCCCAATCCCCCTAACGAGCAGTACTTC	CASSWAPNPPNEQYF
TRBV28	TRBJ2-7	-	-	TGTGCCAGCACATCAGGACAGAACTACGAGCAGTACTTC	CASTSGQNYEQYF
TRBV2	TRBJ2-1	-	-	TGTGCCAGCAGTGATGCTAGTAGCGAGCAGTTCTTC	CASSDASSEQFF
TRBV7-9	TRBJ2-2	TRBD2	-	TGTGCCAGCAGCTTAACTAGCGTGGGGAAAGGGGAGCTGTTTTTT	CASSLTSVGKGELFF
TRBV18	TRBJ2-3	-	-	TGTGCCAGCTCACCACCAACCGGGGATACGCAGTATTTT	CASSPPTGDTQYF
TRBV4-3	TRBJ2-3	TRBD1	-	TGCGCCAGCAGCCAAGACGGGACAGGGTGGGATACGCAGTATTTT	CASSQDGTGWDTQYF
TRBV6-4	TRBJ2-1	-	-	TGTGCCAGCAGTGATAACACAGAAGCCTACAATGAGCAGTTCTTC	CASSDNTEAYNEQFF
TRBV11-3	TRBJ1-1	TRBD1	-	TGTGCCAGCAGCTCTGGGACAGGGGACGAAGCTTTCTTT	CASSSGTGDEAFF
TRBV11-3	TRBJ2-7	-	-	TGTGCCAGCAGCCTAAGACAGGCCTACGAGCAGTACTTC	CASSLRQAYEQYF
TRBV5-1	TRBJ2-7	-	-	TGCGCCAGCAGCTTACAGGGTGATAGCGAGCAGTACTTC	CASSLQGDSEQYF
TRBV7-9	TRBJ2-3	-	-	TGTGCCAGCAGCTTTATCAGCGGTCTTAGCACAGATACGCAGTATTTT	CASSFISGLSTDTQYF
TRBV5-5	TRBJ2-1	TRBD2	-	TGTGCCAGCAGCTTTGGGAGACTAGCGGCCGATGAGCAGTTCTTC	CASSFGRLAADEQFF
TRBV6-2/TRBV6-3	TRBJ2-1	TRBD2	-	TGTGCCAGCAGTTACTCTAATGGACCTGACCCGGGACTAGCGGCCTACAATGAGCAGTTCTTC	CASSYSNGPDPGLAAYNEQFF
TRBV21-1	TRBJ1-2	-	-	TGTGCCAGCAGCAGGGGACAGGGAAACTATGGCTACACCTTC	CASSRGQGNYGYTF
TRBV14	TRBJ2-7	TRBD1	-	TGTGCCAGCAGCCACCCGACAGGGCCCCCCTACGAGCAGTACTTC	CASSHPTGPPYEQYF
TRBV7-2	TRBJ2-3	-	-	TGTGCCAGCAGCTTAGACGGAGGGTCGAATACGCAGTATTTT	CASSLDGGSNTQYF
TRBV2	TRBJ1-1	-	few	TGTGCCAGCAGGAGGGGGGGGGAAAGGAACACTGAAGCTTTCTTT	CASRRGGERNTEAFF
TRBV19	TRBJ1-2	-	-	TGTGCCAGTACCATCGGGGATGAATCAACAGGGTCTAACTATGGCTACACCTTC	CASTIGDESTGSNYGYTF
TRBV4-2	TRBJ1-1	-	-	TGTGCCAGCAGCCAAGAGGAAGCAGGGGTCACTGAAGCTTTCTTT	CASSQEEAGVTEAFF
TRBV7-9	TRBJ2-2	-	-	TGTGCCAGCAGCTTAGTACCAGGGTCAGGAACCGGGGAGCTGTTTTTT	CASSLVPGSGTGELFF
TRBV2	TRBJ1-2	-	-	TGTGCCAGCAGTACAGAACAGGGAACCTATGGCTACACCTTC	CASSTEQGTYGYTF
TRBV5-1	TRBJ2-7	-	-	TGCGCCAGCAGCTCCACAGGGTCCCCCTACGAGCAGTACTTC	CASSSTGSPYEQYF
TRBV7-2	TRBJ2-5	-	few	TGTGCCAGCAGCTTAGCGAGTGGACTCCCTTCGAAGGAGACCCAGTACTTC	CASSLASGLPSKETQYF
TRBV4-1	TRBJ1-5	TRBD1	-	TGCGCCAGCAGCCAGACAGGGACCCCTCATCAGCCCCAGCATTTT	CASSQTGTPHQPQHF
TRBV9	TRBJ1-4	-	-	TGTGCCAGCAGCGTACTGGGGGCGGCTAATGAAAAACTGTTTTTT	CASSVLGAANEKLFF
TRBV6-2/TRBV6-3	TRBJ2-3	-	-	TGTGCCAGCAGTTACGGGGCAGGGGGCACAGATACGCAGTATTTT	CASSYGAGGTDTQYF
TRBV2	TRBJ2-1	TRBD2	-	TGTGCCAGCAGTGAACGGCTAGCGGGAGGAAATGAGCAGTTCTTC	CASSERLAGGNEQFF
TRBV18	TRBJ1-2	TRBD1	-	TGTGCCAGCTCACTAGCGACAGGGATGTTTGGAGACTATGGCTACACCTTC	CASSLATGMFGDYGYTF
TRBV4-3	TRBJ2-7	-	-	TGCGCCAGCAGCCAGAACAGGGGAGGCTCCTACGAGCAGTACTTC	CASSQNRGGSYEQYF
TRBV18	TRBJ2-1	TRBD2	once	TGTGCCAGCTCACCACCCCCCCGGGAGGGCGATGAGCAGTTCTTC	CASSPPPREGDEQFF
TRBV2	TRBJ2-3	-	-	TGTGCCAGCAGTGAAGCCAAGCGGTCTAGCACAGATACGCAGTATTTT	CASSEAKRSSTDTQYF
TRBV28	TRBJ1-1	TRBD1	-	TGTGCCAGCAGTTTACCGGACAGGGCCTTTGGAGCTTTCTTT	CASSLPDRAFGAFF
TRBV7-6	TRBJ1-5	-	-	TGTGCCAGCAGCTTAGCAGAGGATCAGCCCCAGCATTTT	CASSLAEDQPQHF
TRBV11-3	TRBJ2-5	TRBD1	-	TGTGCCAGCAGCCTATCTTCAGCACAGACAGGGTTGGTGGAGACCCAGTACTTC	CASSLSSAQTGLVETQYF
TRBV5-1	TRBJ2-2	TRBD1	-	TGCGCCAGCAGCCGAGACAGGGCCGGCGGGGAGCTGTTTTTT	CASSRDRAGGELFF
TRBV27	TRBJ2-5	TRBD2	-	TGTGCCAGCAGCCCTCCGGGACTAGCGGGGCTGCAGTACTTC	CASSPPGLAGLQYF
TRBV27	TRBJ2-1	-	once	TGTGCCAGCAGTTTGGAGATTTACAATGAGCAGTTCTTC	CASSLEIYNEQFF
TRBV6-5	TRBJ2-7	TRBD2	-	TGTGCCAGCAGTTACTCTCTAGCGGGAGGGCCTTACGAGCAGTACTTC	CASSYSLAGGPYEQYF
TRBV30	TRBJ2-3	-	-	TGTGCCTGGTCTAACACAGATACGCAGTATTTT	CAWSNTDTQYF
TRBV18	TRBJ2-3	TRBD2	-	TGTGCCAGCTCACCCTCAACTAGCGGGAGCATGTCAGATACGCAGTATTTT	CASSPSTSGSMSDTQYF
TRBV24-1	TRBJ2-2	TRBD1	-	TGTGCCACCAGTGATCAGGGACAGGGAGTTGGGGAGCTGTTTTTT	CATSDQGQGVGELFF
TRBV18	TRBJ2-1	-	-	TGTGCCAGCTCACCACCCAGCTACAATGAGCAGTTCTTC	CASSPPSYNEQFF
TRBV9	TRBJ2-7	-	few	TGTGCCAGCAGCCCACAAGCGGCGGCGGAGCAGTACTTC	CASSPQAAAEQYF
TRBV27	TRBJ2-7	TRBD1	-	TGTGCCAGCAGTTTATCGAGGACAGGGTACGAGCAGTACTTC	CASSLSRTGYEQYF